These 5 T cell receptor beta chains share one sample of origin, sequenced in a study of memory CD4+ T cells and cytomegalovirus serostatus. Using immunoSEQ multiplex PCR, the repertoire was profiled, and TCRdb retains in-frame clones only, with some absent. The table lists tens of thousands of clones, approximately 71% of them singletons. Single viable CD3+CD4+CD8-CD45RO+ cells were sorted as the memory CD4+ T cells. The sequenced material came from memory CD4+ T cells from blood. The receptor source for this set is an adult in good health and CMV-seronegative.

The chain employs TRBV16 and TRBJ1-2; TRBD1 might be the D (5 bases). The CDR3 length is 14 residues. The V and J ends lost 2 bases and 7 bases respectively, with 14 bases between them. Looked up from germline, CDR1 is KGHSY and CDR2 is FQNENV. The CDR3 protein is CASSQRGPEGGYTF. The CDR3 DNA reads as TGTGCCAGCAGCCAACGGGGCCCAGAGGGTGGCTACACCTTC.

CDR3 protein: CASSAWTQSLATNEKLFF. CDR3 coding DNA: TGTGCCAGCAGCGCGTGGACACAATCTCTTGCAACTAATGAAAAACTGTTTTTT. The V gene is TRBV5-4, the J gene TRBJ1-4; TRBD1 is a possible D gene (5 bases). The ends were cut back, 4 bases at V and 0 bases at J, with 19 bases in the middle. The CDR3 is 18 residues long. The germline V gene has CDR1 SGHNT and CDR2 YYREEE (reference sequence).

The chain uses TRBV7-8 and TRBJ2-3, with no clear D. The CDR3 has 15 amino acids. The germline V and J ends were trimmed by 5 bases and 0 bases, with 12 bases remaining between them. From germline, CDR1 is SGHVS and CDR2 FQNEAQ. Here the CDR3 DNA reads TGTGCCAGCAGCAAAAATCCGACTAGCACAGATACGCAGTATTTT. Its translation: CASSKNPTSTDTQYF. The full variable domain, in which reference TRBV7-8 and TRBJ2-3 provide the parts outside the CDR3, is GAGVSQSPRYKVAKRGQDVALRCDPISGHVSLFWYQQALGQGPEFLTYFQNEAQLDKSGLPSDRFFAERPEGSVSTLKIQRTQQEDSAVYLCASSKNPTSTDTQYFGPGTRLTVL.

This clone came up a few times. The rearrangement joins TRBV10-3 to TRBJ1-2; TRBD1 agrees at 7 bases. This CDR3 contains 17 residues. Germline V gene sequence: CDR1 ENHRY, CDR2 SYGVKD. V shed 3 bases, J shed 8 bases, and the junction held 18 bases outside the gene matches. The CDR3 protein is CAISERDSTRGEGGYTF. The CDR3 DNA follows: TGTGCCATCAGTGAACGGGACAGCACAAGGGGCGAGGGGGGCTACACCTTC.

This clone was counted a few times. The chain links TRBV4-2 to TRBJ1-1, with D unresolved. Germline V gene sequence: CDR1 LGHNA, CDR2 YNFKEQ. There are 15 residues in the CDR3. The V end was cut by 5 bases, the J end by 4 bases, with 17 bases between. The CDR3 region is CASSDRRNGRTEAFF. The CDR3, as DNA: TGTGCCAGCAGCGACCGTAGGAATGGGCGCACTGAAGCTTTCTTT.